This T cell receptor (beta chain) was recorded in a study of blood T cell repertoires in COVID-19. About the research overall: The analysed material was cDNA or gDNA that came from T cells, B-cell-depleted T cells, or PBMCs.

Authors' analysis steps: The authors estimated nucleated cell counts from reference gene primer amplification. Profiling relied on immunoSEQ multiplex PCR, and the TCRdb table lists in-frame clones only, not all of them. V and J calls and clone size follow that table, whereas D and trimming were derived from the DNA. The table records 250,000 to 300,000 clones, approximately 81% of them present only once. With 1 base clipped from V and 2 bases from J, the junction kept 13 bases outside the gene matches. Germline V lookup: CDR1 SGHRS, CDR2 YFSETQ. The CDR3 consists of 18 residues. This sequence originates from a woman aged 55-70 years with active or convalescent COVID-19. Sample: peripheral blood. The rearrangement joins TRBV5-1 to TRBJ1-1, with 8 bases aligning to TRBD1. CDR3 coding DNA: TGCGCCAGCAGCTTGTCGGCCCCGGGACAGGCGGTAAACACTGAAGCTTTCTTT. This encodes CASSLSAPGQAVNTEAFF. The whole variable domain, filled in from reference TRBV5-1 and TRBJ1-1, reads KAGVTQTPRYLIKTRGQQVTLSCSPISGHRSVSWYQQTPGQGLQFLFEYFSETQRNKGNFPGRFSGRQFSNSRSEMNVSTLELGDSALYLCASSLSAPGQAVNTEAFFGQGTRLTVV.